This TCR beta chain appears in the sequencing data of a study of cytomegalovirus exposure and HLA in healthy donors. Study findings and constraints: Cytomegalovirus status was reportedly diagnosed by the classifier with high sensitivity and specificity.

The CDR3 runs 13 residues. Trimming removed 4 bases from V and 6 bases from J, with 10 bases in between. Germline V lookup: CDR1 MNHNY, CDR2 SVGAGI (reference sequence). Profiling relied on immunoSEQ multiplex PCR, and the TCRdb table lists in-frame clones only, not all of them. The repertoire holds 85,000 to 120,000 clones, with less than 90% as singletons. Remarks on this clone: As yet, its antigen is unknown.

Material: PBMCs. The chain uses TRBV6-6 and TRBJ1-5; tentatively, D is TRBD1 (5 bases). The clonotype originates from a young woman in good health and CMV-seropositive. CDR3 nucleotide sequence: TGTGCCAGCAGTTCCAACGGGGGTCAGCCCCAGCATTTT. Translation gives CASSSNGGQPQHF.